The TCR beta chain described here comes from a study of beta chain features in type 1 diabetes. General study findings and limits: Any role of HLA type in TCRB rearrangement remained unresolved here.

The CDR3 spans 17 residues. Trimming removed 4 bases from V and 0 bases from J; junction bases left unmatched: 4. Germline V gene data show CDR1 as MGHRA and CDR2 as YSYEKL. A remark on this clone: The antigen is undetermined.

Expressed TCRB transcripts were sequenced, since all the RNA that had been isolated was reverse transcribed. The protocol was immunoSEQ multiplex PCR, while the TCRdb copy is restricted to in-frame clones and leaves out a portion. Here the sample spans over 150,000 clones, less than 9.5% being singletons. The sequenced sample consisted of central memory CD4+ T cells from blood. The chain has TRBV4-1 and TRBJ2-6; 9 bases are a match to TRBD1. The receptor's source is a man younger than 30 in good health. CDR3 sequence (DNA): TGCGCCAGCAGCCTCAGGACAGGGGACTCTGGGGCCAACGTCCTGACTTTC. Protein sequence: CASSLRTGDSGANVLTF.